This is a list of T cell receptor beta chains from one sample in a study of early T cells in non-severe SARS-CoV-2 infection. TCRdb reprocessed the 5' RACE reads with MiXCR, giving one entry per CDR3 protein. Among some 77,000 distinct CDR3 sequences listed, about a sixth were seen once. The sequenced sample was whole blood. The source of these receptors is an adult who was a healthcare worker with PCR-confirmed SARS-CoV-2 infection or an uninfected control (not recorded which). The CDR3 runs from the conserved cysteine through the conserved F or W. D genes are given only for firm matches. Some rows mark clone size as missing; the rest say once, few, many or name a class of expanded clone.

>many|TRBJ1-1|TRBV25-1|-
CASRVGVNTEAFF
TGTGCCAGCAGGGTGGGGGTGAACACTGAAGCTTTCTTT
>many|TRBJ2-7|TRBV6-6|-
CASSYSEARTYEQYF
TGTGCCAGCAGTTACTCCGAAGCCCGCACCTACGAGCAGTACTTC
>many|TRBJ2-1|TRBV19|-
CASSIGGLGEQFF
TGTGCCAGTAGTATAGGCGGGTTAGGTGAGCAGTTCTTC
>-|TRBJ2-3|TRBV7-3|TRBD2
CASSKRTSGSVDTQYF
TGTGCCAGCAGCAAAAGGACTAGCGGGAGTGTGGATACGCAGTATTTT
>few|TRBJ2-7|TRBV20-1|TRBD2
CSAREAGDYEQYF
TGCAGTGCTAGAGAAGCGGGAGACTACGAGCAGTACTTC
>-|TRBJ2-1|TRBV19|-
CASTSETGAAYNEQFF
TGTGCCAGTACCTCGGAGACCGGAGCCGCCTACAATGAGCAGTTCTTC
>few|TRBJ1-1|TRBV18|-
CASSPPRNTEAFF
TGTGCCAGCTCACCACCACGGAACACTGAAGCTTTCTTT
>-|TRBJ2-1|TRBV24-1|-
CATSESGRLEFF
TGTGCCACCAGTGAATCAGGGAGGTTGGAGTTCTTC
>-|TRBJ1-3|TRBV5-6|TRBD1
CASSTRQGISGNTIYF
TGTGCCAGCAGCACCCGACAGGGGATCTCTGGAAACACCATATATTTT
>few|TRBJ2-1|TRBV20-1|-
CSAREWERVEQFF
TGCAGTGCTAGAGAGTGGGAGAGGGTTGAGCAGTTCTTC
>-|TRBJ2-1|TRBV4-1|-
CASSRAGESNEQFF
TGCGCCAGCAGCCGGGCAGGGGAGAGTAATGAGCAGTTCTTC
>-|TRBJ1-2|TRBV27|TRBD1
CASSFRTGSGYTF
TGTGCCAGCAGTTTTCGGACAGGGTCTGGCTACACCTTC
>-|TRBJ2-1|TRBV11-2|TRBD2
CASSFSPSGRRNEQFF
TGTGCCAGCAGCTTCTCTCCTAGCGGGAGGAGGAATGAGCAGTTCTTC
>few|TRBJ2-6|TRBV11-2|-
CASSLDMGAGANVLTF
TGTGCCAGCAGCTTAGATATGGGGGCAGGGGCCAACGTCCTGACTTTC
>many|TRBJ2-3|TRBV12-3/TRBV12-4|-
CASSPLGDTQYF
TGTGCCAGCAGTCCTCTAGGGGATACGCAGTATTTT
>-|TRBJ2-7|TRBV28|TRBD2
CASSRRTSGGYEQYF
TGTGCCAGCAGTCGTAGGACTAGCGGGGGTTACGAGCAGTACTTC
>few|TRBJ1-4|TRBV20-1|-
CSARETGPRMNEKLFF
TGCAGTGCTAGAGAGACCGGGCCTCGGATGAATGAAAAACTGTTTTTT
>many|TRBJ2-5|TRBV2|TRBD1
CASSWDRSQETQYF
TGTGCCAGCAGTTGGGACAGGTCCCAAGAGACCCAGTACTTC
>-|TRBJ2-7|TRBV2|-
CASSGSMYEQYF
TGTGCCAGCAGCGGGTCGATGTACGAGCAGTACTTC
>few|TRBJ2-7|TRBV15|TRBD1
CATSRITGTGGWEQYF
TGTGCCACCAGCAGAATTACCGGGACAGGGGGCTGGGAGCAGTACTTC
>few|TRBJ1-1|TRBV2|-
CASNTEAFF
TGTGCCAGCAATACCGAAGCTTTCTTT
>few|TRBJ1-5|TRBV19|-
CASSTTIINQPQHF
TGTGCCAGTAGTACCACGATCATCAATCAGCCCCAGCATTTT
>-|TRBJ2-7|TRBV29-1|TRBD2
CSVASGSYEQYF
TGCAGCGTCGCTAGCGGTTCCTACGAGCAGTACTTC
>few|TRBJ2-7|TRBV20-1|TRBD2
CSARALAGVTYEQYF
TGCAGTGCTAGAGCTCTAGCGGGGGTAACCTACGAGCAGTACTTC
>few|TRBJ2-1|TRBV5-1|-
CASSLLGVNEQFF
TGCGCCAGCAGCTTGTTAGGAGTCAATGAGCAGTTCTTC
>-|TRBJ2-2|TRBV29-1|-
CSVRDTGELFF
TGCAGCGTACGGGACACCGGGGAGCTGTTTTTT
>few|TRBJ2-5|TRBV3-1|-
CASRGTMMETQYF
TGTGCCAGCAGGGGTACCATGATGGAGACCCAGTACTTC
>few|TRBJ1-1|TRBV28|-
CASRTNMNTEAFF
TGTGCCAGCAGGACCAACATGAACACTGAAGCTTTCTTT
>few|TRBJ2-2|TRBV21-1|-
CASSKDYRVGGRRTGELFF
TGTGCCAGCAGCAAAGACTACAGGGTGGGAGGCCGCAGGACCGGGGAGCTGTTTTTT
>few|TRBJ1-1|TRBV20-1|-
CSAKIEMLAFF
TGCAGTGCTAAGATCGAGATGTTGGCTTTCTTT
>few|TRBJ2-1|TRBV7-6|TRBD1
CASSLRDRTYNEQFF
TGTGCCAGCAGCCTCCGGGACAGGACGTACAATGAGCAGTTCTTC
>few|TRBJ1-2|TRBV12-5|TRBD1
CASGSDRGPFNYGYTF
TGTGCTAGTGGCTCTGACAGGGGGCCCTTTAACTATGGCTACACCTTC
>-|TRBJ1-4|TRBV30|-
CAWSVRSGLSNEKLFF
TGTGCCTGGAGTGTACGATCGGGGCTCTCCAATGAAAAACTGTTTTTT
>-|TRBJ2-7|TRBV6-1|-
CASSWAYEQYF
TGTGCCAGCAGTTGGGCCTACGAGCAGTACTTC
>-|TRBJ2-7|TRBV6-5|TRBD2
CASRSASGAYEQYF
TGTGCCAGCAGATCGGCTAGCGGGGCCTACGAGCAGTACTTC
>many|TRBJ2-3|TRBV11-2|TRBD2
CASRAGAGGFTDTQYF
TGTGCCAGCCGGGCAGGAGCGGGAGGGTTCACAGATACGCAGTATTTT
>-|TRBJ1-4|TRBV7-8|TRBD1
CASRGTASNEKLFF
TGTGCCAGCAGAGGGACAGCGTCTAATGAAAAACTGTTTTTT